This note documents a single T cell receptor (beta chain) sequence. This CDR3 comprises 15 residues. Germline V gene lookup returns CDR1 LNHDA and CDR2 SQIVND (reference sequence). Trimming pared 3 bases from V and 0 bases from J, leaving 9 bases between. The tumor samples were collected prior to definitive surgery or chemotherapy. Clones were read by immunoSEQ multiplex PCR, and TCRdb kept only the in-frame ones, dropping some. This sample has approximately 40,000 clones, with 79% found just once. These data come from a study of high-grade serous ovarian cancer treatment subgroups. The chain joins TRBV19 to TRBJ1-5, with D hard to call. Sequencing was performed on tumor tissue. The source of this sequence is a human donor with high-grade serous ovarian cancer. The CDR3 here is CASSIGDNSNQPQHF. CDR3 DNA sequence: TGTGCCAGTAGTATTGGGGATAATAGCAATCAGCCCCAGCATTTT.